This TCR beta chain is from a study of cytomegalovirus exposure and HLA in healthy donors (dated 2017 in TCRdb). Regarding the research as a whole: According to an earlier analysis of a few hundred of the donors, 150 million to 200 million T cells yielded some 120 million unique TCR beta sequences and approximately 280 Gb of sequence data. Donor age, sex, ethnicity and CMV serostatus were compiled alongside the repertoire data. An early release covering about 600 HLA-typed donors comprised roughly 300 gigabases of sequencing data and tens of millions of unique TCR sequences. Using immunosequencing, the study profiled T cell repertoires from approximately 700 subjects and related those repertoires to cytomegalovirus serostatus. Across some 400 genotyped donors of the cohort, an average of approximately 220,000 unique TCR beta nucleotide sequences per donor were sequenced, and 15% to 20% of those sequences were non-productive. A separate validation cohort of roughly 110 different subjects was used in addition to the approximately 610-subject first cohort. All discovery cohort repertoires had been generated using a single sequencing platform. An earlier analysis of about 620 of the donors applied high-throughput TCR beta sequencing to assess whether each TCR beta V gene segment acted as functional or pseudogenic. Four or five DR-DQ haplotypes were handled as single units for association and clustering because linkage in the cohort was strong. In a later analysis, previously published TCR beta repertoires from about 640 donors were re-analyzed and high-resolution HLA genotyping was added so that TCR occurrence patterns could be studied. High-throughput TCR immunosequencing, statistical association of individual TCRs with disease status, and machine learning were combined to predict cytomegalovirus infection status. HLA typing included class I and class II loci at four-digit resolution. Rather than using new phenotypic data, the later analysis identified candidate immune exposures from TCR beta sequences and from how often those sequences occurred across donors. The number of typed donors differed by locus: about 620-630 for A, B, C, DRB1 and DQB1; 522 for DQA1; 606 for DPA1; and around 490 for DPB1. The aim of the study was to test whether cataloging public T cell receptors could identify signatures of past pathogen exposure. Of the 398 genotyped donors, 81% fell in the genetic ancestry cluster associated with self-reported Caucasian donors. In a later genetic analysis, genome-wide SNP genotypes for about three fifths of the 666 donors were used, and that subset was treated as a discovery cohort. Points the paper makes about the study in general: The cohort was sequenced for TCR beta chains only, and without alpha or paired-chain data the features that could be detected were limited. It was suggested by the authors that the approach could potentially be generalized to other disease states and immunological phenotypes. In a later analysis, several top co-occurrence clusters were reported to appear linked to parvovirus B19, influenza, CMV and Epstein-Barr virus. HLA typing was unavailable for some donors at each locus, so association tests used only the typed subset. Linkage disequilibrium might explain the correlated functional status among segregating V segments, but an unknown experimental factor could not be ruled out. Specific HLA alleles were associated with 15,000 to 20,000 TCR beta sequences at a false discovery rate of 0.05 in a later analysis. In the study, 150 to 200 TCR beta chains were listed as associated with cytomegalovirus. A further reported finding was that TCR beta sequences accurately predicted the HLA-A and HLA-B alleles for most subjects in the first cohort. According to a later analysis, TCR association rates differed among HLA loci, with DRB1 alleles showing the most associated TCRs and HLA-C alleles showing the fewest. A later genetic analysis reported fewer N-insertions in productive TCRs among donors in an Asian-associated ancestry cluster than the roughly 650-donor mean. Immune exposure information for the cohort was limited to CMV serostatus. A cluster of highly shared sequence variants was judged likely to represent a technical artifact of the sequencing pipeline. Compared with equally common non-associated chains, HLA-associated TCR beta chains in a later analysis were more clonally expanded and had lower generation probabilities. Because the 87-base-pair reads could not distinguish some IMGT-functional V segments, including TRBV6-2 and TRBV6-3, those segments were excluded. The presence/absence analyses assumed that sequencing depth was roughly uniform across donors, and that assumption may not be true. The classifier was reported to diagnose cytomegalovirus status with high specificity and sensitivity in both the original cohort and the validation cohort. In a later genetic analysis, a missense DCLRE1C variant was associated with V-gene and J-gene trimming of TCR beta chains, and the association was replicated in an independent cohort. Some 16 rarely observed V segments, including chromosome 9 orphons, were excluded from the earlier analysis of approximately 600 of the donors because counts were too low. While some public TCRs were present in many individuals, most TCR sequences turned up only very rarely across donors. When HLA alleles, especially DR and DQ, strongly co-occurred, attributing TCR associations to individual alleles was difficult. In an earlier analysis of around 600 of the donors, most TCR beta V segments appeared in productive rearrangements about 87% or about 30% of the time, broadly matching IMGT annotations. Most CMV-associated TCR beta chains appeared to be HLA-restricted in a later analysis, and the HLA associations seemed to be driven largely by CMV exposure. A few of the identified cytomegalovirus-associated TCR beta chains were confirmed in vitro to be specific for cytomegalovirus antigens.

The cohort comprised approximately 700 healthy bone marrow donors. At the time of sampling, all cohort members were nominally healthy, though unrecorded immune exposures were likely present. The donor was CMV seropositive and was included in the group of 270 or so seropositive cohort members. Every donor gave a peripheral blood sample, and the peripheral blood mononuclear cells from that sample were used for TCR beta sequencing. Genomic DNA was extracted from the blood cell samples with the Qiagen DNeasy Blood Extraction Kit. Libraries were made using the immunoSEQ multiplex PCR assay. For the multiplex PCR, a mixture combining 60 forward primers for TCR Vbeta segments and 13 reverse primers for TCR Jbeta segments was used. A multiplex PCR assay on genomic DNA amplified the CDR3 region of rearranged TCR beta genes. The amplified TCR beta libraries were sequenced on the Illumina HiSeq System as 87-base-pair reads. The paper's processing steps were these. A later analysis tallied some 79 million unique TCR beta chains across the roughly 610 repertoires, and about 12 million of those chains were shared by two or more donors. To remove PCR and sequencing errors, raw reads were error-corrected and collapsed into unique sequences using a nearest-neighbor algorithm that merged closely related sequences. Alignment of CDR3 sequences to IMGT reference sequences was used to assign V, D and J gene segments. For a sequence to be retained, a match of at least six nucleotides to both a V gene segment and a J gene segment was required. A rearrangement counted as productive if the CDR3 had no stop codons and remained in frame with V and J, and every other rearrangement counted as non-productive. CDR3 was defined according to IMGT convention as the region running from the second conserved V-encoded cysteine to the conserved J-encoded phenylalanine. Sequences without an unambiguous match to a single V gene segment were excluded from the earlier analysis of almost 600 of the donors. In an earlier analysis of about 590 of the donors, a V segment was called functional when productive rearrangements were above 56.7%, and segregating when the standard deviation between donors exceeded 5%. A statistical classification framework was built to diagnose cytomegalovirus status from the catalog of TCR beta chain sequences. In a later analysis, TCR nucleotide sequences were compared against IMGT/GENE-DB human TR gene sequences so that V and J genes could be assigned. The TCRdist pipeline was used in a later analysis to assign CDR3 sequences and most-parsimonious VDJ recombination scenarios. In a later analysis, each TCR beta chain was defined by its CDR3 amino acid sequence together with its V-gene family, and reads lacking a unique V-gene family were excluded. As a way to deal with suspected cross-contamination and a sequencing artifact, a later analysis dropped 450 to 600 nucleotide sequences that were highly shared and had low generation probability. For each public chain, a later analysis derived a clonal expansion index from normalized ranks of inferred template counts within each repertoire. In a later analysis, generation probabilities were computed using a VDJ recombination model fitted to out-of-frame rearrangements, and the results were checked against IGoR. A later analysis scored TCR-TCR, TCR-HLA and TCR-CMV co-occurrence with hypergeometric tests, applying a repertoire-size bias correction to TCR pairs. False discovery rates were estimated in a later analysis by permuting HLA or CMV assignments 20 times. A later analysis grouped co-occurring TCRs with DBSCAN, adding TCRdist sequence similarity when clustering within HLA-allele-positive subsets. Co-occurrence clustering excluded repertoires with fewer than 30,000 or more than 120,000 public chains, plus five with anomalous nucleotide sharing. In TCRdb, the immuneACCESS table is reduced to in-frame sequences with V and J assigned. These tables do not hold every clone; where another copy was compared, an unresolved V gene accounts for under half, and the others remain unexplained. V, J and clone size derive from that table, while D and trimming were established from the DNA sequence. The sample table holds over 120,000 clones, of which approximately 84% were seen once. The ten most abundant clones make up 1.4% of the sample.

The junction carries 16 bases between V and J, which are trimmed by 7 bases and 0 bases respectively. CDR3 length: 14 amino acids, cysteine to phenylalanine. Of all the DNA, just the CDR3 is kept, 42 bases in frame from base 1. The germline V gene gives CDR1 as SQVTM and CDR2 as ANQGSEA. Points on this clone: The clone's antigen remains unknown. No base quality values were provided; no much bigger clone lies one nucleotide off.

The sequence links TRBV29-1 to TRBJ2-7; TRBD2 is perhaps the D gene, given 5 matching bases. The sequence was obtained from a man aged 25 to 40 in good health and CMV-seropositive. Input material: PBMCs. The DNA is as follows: TGCAGCGGCGGGCTACCAGGCACCTCCTACGAGCAGTACTTC. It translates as CSGGLPGTSYEQYF.